This section outlines one T cell receptor (beta chain) sequence together with its context. Its antigen is not known. The data were obtained in a study of cytomegalovirus exposure and HLA in healthy donors. Both 60 Vbeta primers and 13 Jbeta primers went into the PCR. Assay used: immunoSEQ multiplex PCR; TCRdb lists only in-frame clones, some missing. The repertoire holds roughly 150,000 clones, with about four fifths as singletons. Whole-study results and caveats: The study put under 200 TCR beta chains on its list as cytomegalovirus-associated. Among TCR beta chains of equal frequency, HLA-associated ones were more clonally expanded in a later analysis. Most of the TCR beta V segments (in an earlier analysis) were productive either about 87% or about 30% of the time.

Germline V gives CDR1 SGHTA, CDR2 FQGNSA. Trimming took off 8 bases at V and 3 bases at J, with 10 bases between the two ends. The CDR3 covers 12 residues. Sequenced sample: PBMCs. This receptor was identified in a man in his thirties or forties in good health and CMV-seronegative. This sequence joins TRBV7-2 and TRBJ1-2, with D unclear. CDR3 sequence: CASRGDYYGYTF. CDR3 coding DNA: TGTGCCAGCCGCGGGGATTACTATGGCTACACCTTC.